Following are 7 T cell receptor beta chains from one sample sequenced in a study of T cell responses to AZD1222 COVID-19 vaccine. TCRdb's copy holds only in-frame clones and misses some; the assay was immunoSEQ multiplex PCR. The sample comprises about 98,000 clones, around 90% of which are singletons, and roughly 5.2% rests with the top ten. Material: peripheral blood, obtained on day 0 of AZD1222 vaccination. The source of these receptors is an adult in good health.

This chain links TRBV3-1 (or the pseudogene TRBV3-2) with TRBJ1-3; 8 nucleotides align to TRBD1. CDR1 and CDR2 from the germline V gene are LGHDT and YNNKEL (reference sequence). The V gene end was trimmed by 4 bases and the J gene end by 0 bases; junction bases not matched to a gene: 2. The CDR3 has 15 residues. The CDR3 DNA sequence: TGTGCCAGCAGCCGACAGGGGAACTCTGGAAACACCATATATTTT. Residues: CASSRQGNSGNTIYF.

The CDR3 here is CATSDAVGTANEQFF. The CDR3 nucleotides read TGTGCCACCAGTGACGCAGTTGGGACAGCCAATGAGCAGTTCTTC. The chain joins TRBV24-1 to TRBJ2-1; 7 nucleotides agree with TRBD1. This CDR3 is built from 15 residues. The germline CDR1 and CDR2 sequences are KGHDR and SFDVKD. After removal of 4 bases from V and 6 bases from J, the junction contained 8 bases not matched to a gene.

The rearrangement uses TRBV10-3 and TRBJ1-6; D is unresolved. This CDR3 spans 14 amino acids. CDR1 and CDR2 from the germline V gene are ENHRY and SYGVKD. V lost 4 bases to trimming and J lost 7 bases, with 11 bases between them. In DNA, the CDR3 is TGTGCCATCAGTGGAGACGGAAAAAATTCACCCCTCCACTTT. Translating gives CAISGDGKNSPLHF.

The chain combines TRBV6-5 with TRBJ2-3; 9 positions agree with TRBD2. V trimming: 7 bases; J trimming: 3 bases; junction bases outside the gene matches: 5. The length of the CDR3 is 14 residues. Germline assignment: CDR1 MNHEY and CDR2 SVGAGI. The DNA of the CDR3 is TGTGCCAGCAACCTAGCGGGACCTACAGATACGCAGTATTTT. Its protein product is CASNLAGPTDTQYF.

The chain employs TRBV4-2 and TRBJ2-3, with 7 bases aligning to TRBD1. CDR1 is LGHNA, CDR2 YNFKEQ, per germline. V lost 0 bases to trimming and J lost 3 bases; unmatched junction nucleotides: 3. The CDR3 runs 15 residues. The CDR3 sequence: CASSQEGGRTDTQYF. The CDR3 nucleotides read TGTGCCAGCAGCCAAGAAGGGGGCAGGACAGATACGCAGTATTTT.

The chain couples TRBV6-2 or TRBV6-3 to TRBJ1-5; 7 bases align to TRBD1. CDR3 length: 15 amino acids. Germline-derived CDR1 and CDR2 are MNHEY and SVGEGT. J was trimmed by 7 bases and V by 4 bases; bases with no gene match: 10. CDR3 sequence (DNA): TGTGCCAGCAGTTTCAGCCCACAGGGGCGGCAGCCCCAGCATTTT. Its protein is CASSFSPQGRQPQHF.

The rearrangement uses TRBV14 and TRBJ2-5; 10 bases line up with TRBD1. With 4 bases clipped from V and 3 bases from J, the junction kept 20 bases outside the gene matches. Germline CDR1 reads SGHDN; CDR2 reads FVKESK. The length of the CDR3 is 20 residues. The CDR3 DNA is TGTGCCAGCAGCCTCTTAGGAGGGACAGGGGCGGGACTAGAGGAAGAGACCCAGTACTTC. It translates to CASSLLGGTGAGLEEETQYF.